This entry is about one T cell receptor gamma chain. Its cognate antigen has yet to be identified. No much larger clonotype is one base removed from it; base qualities were not supplied. Counted from cysteine to phenylalanine, this CDR3 has 14 amino acids. The sequence is cut down to CDR3 DNA, 42 bases in frame from base 1. Ends trimmed: V by 0 bases, J by 8 bases; bases unmatched to a gene: 10. The germline V gene sets CDR1 to VINAFY and CDR2 to YDVSNSKD. This specimen comes from a study of gamma-delta T cells after stem cell transplantation (dated by TCRdb to about 2016). The library was generated by RT-PCR. Sequencing took place on an Illumina MiSeq. In TCRdb, clones were called once more from the public reads by CATT, and rows of identical DNA were later combined. The sample contains more than 1,000 gamma-chain clones, roughly 65% of them found a single time. The ten largest clonotypes hold 4.5% to 6% of the sample.

Sequenced input: gamma-delta T cells. This receptor chain uses TRGV5 and TRGJ1 or TRGJ2. No J segment appears in TCRdb, so it was assigned here by matching the sequence to germline. This clonotype was sampled from a human donor. It is not recorded whose cells these are; they may come from a transplant donor. The nucleotide sequence reads TGTGCCACCTGGGACAGGCGATTGGGGAATAAGAAACTCTTT. The resulting protein is CATWDRRLGNKKLF.